This paragraph covers one T cell receptor beta chain sequence. The data originate from a study of cytomegalovirus exposure and HLA in healthy donors. The CDR3 has 14 residues. The V gene's germline CDR1 is ENHRY and CDR2 SYGVKD. The V end lost 4 bases, the J end lost 5 bases, and 14 bases lay between the germline ends. The study ran its PCR with 60 Vbeta and 13 Jbeta primers. The protocol was immunoSEQ multiplex PCR, while the TCRdb copy is restricted to in-frame clones and leaves out a portion. Of 100,000 to 150,000 clones detected, more than 65% appear once; the ten largest clones hold approximately 4%.

The genes are TRBV10-3 and TRBJ2-5; possible D gene TRBD1, 6 bases. The sample was PBMCs. The TCR comes from a man between 18 and 29 years old in good health and CMV-seropositive. CDR3 loop: CAISGGSQGETQYF. The CDR3, as DNA: TGTGCCATCAGTGGGGGCAGCCAGGGGGAGACCCAGTACTTC.